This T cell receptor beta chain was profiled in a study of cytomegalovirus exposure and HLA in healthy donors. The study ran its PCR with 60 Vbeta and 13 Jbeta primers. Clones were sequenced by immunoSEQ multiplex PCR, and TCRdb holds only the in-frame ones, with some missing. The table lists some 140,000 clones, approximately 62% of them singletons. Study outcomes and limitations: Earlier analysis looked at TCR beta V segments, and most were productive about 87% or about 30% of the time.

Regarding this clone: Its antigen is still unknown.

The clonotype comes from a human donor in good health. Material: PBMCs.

The CDR3 loop is CASSIRGQMNAYEQYF. CDR3 DNA sequence: TGTGCCAGTAGTATAAGGGGACAGATGAACGCCTACGAGCAGTACTTC. The V call is TRBV19, the J call TRBJ2-7; 7 positions match TRBD1. V trimming: 2 bases; J trimming: 2 bases; junction bases outside the gene matches: 9. Germline values: CDR1 LNHDA, CDR2 SQIVND (reference sequence). CDR3 size: 16 residues.